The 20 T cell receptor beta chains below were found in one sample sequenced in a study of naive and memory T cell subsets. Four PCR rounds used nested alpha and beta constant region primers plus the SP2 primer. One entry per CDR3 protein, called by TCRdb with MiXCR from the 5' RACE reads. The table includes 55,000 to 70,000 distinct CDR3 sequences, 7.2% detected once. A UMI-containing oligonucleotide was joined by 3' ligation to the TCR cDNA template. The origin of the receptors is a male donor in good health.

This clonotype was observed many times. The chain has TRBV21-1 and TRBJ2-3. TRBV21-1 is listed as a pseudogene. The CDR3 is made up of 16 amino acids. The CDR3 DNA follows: TGTGCCAGCAGCGCCAATCGGACCTTTCTTGGAGATACGCAGTATTTT. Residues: CASSANRTFLGDTQYF.

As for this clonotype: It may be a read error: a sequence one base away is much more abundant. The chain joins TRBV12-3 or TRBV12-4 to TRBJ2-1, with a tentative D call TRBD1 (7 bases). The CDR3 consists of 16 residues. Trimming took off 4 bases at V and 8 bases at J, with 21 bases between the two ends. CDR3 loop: CASSSIGQGGYDEQFF. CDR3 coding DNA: TGTGCCAGCAGTTCCATCGGGCAGGGGGGATACGATGAGCAGTTCTTC.

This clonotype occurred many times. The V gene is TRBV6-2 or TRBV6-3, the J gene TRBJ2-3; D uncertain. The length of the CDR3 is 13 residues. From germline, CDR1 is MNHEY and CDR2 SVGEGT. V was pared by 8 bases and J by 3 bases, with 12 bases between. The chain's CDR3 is CASGLRDTDTQYF. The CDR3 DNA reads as TGTGCCAGCGGTCTACGAGATACAGATACGCAGTATTTT.

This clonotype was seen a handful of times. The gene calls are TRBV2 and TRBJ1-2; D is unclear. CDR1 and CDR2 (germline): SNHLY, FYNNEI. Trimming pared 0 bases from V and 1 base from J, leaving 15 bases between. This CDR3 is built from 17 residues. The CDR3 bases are TGTGCCAGCAGTGAAGCGAGTTTCAGACGATTTAACTATGGCTACACCTTC. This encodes CASSEASFRRFNYGYTF.

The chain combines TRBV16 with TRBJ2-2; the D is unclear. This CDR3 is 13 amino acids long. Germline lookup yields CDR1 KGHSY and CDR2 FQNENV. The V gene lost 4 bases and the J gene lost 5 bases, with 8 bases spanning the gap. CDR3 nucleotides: TGTGCCAGCAGCCTCGGACCTACCGGGGAGCTGTTTTTT. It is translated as CASSLGPTGELFF.

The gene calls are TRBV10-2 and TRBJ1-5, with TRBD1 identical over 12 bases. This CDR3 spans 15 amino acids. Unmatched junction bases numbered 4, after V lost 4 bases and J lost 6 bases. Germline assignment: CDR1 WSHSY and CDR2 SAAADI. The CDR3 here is CASSGGTGGGQPQHF. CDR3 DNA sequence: TGCGCCAGCAGTGGGGGGACAGGGGGCGGTCAGCCCCAGCATTTT.

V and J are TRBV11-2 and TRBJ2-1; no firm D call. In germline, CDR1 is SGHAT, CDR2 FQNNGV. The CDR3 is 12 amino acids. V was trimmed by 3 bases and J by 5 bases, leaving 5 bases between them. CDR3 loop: CASSFANNEQFF. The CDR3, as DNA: TGTGCCAGCAGCTTCGCAAACAATGAGCAGTTCTTC.

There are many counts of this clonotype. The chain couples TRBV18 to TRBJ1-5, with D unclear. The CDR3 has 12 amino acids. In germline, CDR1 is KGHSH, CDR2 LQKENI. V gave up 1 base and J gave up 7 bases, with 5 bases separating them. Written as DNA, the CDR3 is TGTGCCAGCTCACCACAAGGACAGCCCCAGCATTTT. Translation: CASSPQGQPQHF.

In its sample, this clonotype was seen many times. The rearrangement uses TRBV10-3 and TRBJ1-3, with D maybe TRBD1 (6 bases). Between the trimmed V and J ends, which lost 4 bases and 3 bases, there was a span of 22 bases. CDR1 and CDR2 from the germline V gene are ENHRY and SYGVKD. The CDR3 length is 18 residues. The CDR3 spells CAISGPEGGQSYGNTIYF. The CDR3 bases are TGTGCCATCAGTGGGCCCGAGGGGGGTCAAAGCTATGGAAACACCATATATTTT.

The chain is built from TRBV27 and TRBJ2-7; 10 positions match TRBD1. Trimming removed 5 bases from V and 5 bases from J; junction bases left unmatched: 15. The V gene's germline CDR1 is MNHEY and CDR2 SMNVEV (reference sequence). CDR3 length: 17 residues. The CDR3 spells CASSLGTGAASQDEQYF. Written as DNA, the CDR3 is TGTGCCAGCAGTCTCGGGACAGGGGCTGCGTCCCAAGACGAGCAGTACTTC.

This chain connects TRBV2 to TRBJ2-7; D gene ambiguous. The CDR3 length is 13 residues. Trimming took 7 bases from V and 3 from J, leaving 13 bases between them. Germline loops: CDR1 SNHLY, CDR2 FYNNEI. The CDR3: CASIGDPYYEQYF. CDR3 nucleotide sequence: TGTGCCAGCATCGGCGACCCGTACTACGAGCAGTACTTC.

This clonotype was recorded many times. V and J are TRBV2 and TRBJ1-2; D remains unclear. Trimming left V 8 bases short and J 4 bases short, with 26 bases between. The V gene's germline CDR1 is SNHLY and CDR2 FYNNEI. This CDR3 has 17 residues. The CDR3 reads CASLTTSYSGEGYGYTF. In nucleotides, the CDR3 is TGTGCCAGCCTGACAACGTCCTACTCCGGGGAGGGCTATGGCTACACCTTC.

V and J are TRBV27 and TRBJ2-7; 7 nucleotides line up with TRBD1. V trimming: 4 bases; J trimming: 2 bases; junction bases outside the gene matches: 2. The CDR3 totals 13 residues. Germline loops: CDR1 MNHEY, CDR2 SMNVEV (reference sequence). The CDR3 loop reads CASSSGQTYEQYF. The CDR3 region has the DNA TGTGCCAGCAGTTCGGGACAGACCTACGAGCAGTACTTC.

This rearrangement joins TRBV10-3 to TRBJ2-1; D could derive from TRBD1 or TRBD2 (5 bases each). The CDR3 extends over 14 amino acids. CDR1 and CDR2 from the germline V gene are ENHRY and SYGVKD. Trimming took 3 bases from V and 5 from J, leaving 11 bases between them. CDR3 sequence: CAISEGTDDNEQFF. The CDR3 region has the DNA TGTGCCATCAGTGAAGGGACGGATGACAATGAGCAGTTCTTC.

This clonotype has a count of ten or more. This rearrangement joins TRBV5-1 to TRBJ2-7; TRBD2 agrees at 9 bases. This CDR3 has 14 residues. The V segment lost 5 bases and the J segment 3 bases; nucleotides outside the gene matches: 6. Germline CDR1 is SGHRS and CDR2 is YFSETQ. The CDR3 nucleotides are TGCGCCAGCAGACCCGGGACTAGCCTCTACGAGCAGTACTTC. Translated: CASRPGTSLYEQYF.

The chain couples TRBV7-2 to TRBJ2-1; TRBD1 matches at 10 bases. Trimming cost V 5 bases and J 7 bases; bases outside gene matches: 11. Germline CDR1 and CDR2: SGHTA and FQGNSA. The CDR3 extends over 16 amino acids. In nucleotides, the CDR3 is TGTGCCAGCAGCCCTTTGGGACAGGGGTGGGGAAATGAGCAGTTCTTC. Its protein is CASSPLGQGWGNEQFF.

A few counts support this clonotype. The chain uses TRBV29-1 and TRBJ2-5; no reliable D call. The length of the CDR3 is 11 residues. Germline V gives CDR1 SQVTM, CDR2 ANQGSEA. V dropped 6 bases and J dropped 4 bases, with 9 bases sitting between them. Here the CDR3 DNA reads TGCAGCGTCCAGGTAGGAGAGACCCAGTACTTC. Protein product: CSVQVGETQYF.

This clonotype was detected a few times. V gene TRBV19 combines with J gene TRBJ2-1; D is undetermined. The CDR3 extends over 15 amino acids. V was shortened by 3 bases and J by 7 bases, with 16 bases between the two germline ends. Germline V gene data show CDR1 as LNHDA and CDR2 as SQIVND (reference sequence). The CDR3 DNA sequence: TGTGCCAGTAGTATTACTATGGATTTTTTTAATGAGCAGTTCTTC. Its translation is CASSITMDFFNEQFF.

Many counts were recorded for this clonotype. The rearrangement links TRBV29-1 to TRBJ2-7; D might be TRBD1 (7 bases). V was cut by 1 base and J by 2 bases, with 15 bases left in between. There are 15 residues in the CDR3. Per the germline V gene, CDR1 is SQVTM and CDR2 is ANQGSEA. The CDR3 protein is CSVEGGDSRPYEQYF. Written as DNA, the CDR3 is TGCAGCGTTGAAGGGGGGGACAGTAGACCCTACGAGCAGTACTTC.

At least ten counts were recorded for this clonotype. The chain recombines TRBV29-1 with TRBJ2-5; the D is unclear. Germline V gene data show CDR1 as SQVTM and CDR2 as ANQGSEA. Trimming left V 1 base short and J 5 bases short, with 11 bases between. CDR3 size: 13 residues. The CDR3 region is CSVEVGLAETQYF. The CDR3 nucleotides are TGCAGCGTTGAAGTAGGGTTAGCTGAGACCCAGTACTTC.